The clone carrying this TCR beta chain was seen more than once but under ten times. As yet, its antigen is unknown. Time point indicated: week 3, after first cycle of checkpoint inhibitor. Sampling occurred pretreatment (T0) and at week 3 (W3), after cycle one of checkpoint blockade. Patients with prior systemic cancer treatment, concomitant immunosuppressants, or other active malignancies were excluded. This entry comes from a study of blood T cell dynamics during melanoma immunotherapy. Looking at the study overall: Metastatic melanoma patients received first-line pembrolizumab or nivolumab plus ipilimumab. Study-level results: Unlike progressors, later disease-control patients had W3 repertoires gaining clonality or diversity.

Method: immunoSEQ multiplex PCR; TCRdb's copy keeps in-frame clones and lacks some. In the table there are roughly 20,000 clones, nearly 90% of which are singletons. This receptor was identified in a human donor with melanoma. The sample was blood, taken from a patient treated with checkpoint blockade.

The CDR3 sequence: CAWDGGYGNTIYF. The CDR3 nucleotides are TGTGCCTGGGACGGAGGCTATGGAAACACCATATATTTT. The chain combines TRBV30 with TRBJ1-3, with D uncertain. CDR3 length: 13 residues. Germline values: CDR1 GTSNPN, CDR2 SVGIG (reference sequence). The V gene lost 5 bases and the J gene lost 3 bases, with 11 bases spanning the gap.